Many counts were recorded for the clone carrying this TCR beta chain. The data were obtained in a study of human T cells and chemical hapten exposure. Across the study: For the roughly 24-week duration of the study, patients were given weekly doses of diphenylcyclopropenone on the scalp.

Time point described: patch test 3, about 24 weeks after DPC sensitization. Noted treatment: therapeutic diphenylcyclopropenone sensitization with weekly scalp DPC. MiXCR, applied by TCRdb to the RACE reads, yields one record per CDR3 protein. The profile covers approximately 30,000 distinct CDR3 sequences, with 5.8% appearing a single time and roughly 5.9% taken by the ten largest. This CDR3 comprises 15 residues. From germline, CDR1 is LGHNA and CDR2 YSLEER. The ends were cut back, 0 bases at V and 5 bases at J, with 12 bases in the middle. V is TRBV4-3 and J is TRBJ2-3, with D uncertain. The sequencing used whole blood, collected in connection with sensitization to the hapten diphenylcyclopropenone (DPC). The receptor was derived from a man aged 25 to 45 with alopecia areata. Some clones in this sample may be carry-over from other donors' samples. Written as DNA, the CDR3 is TGCGCCAGCAGCCAAGATGGATTCCGCGGAGATACGCAGTATTTT. Protein product: CASSQDGFRGDTQYF.